These 4 T cell receptor beta chains were sequenced from one sample in a study of T-cell reconstitution after alpha-beta-depleted transplantation in children (dated by TCRdb to the mid-2010s). The protocol used for the library was PCR. TCRdb names Illumina HiSeq 2500 as the instrument used. TCR libraries were prepared with molecular barcoding, using unique molecular identifiers to normalize TCRbeta repertoire quantification. TCRdb itself trimmed the public reads at Q25 with fastp, ran MiXCR and retained productive beta chains. Under each unique CDR3 protein, matching rows form one entry showing the most common genes and DNA. Present in this sample are about 610,000 distinct CDR3 sequences, over 9.5% of which were seen just once. About 4.3% of the sample comes from the top ten. This sample comprised PBMCs from the stem cell graft donor, obtained from the stem cell graft. These TCRs come from a human donor who donated a stem cell graft to a child with acute myeloid leukemia.

This clonotype was recorded a few times. The chain couples TRBV9 to TRBJ2-1; D not resolved. V was cut by 4 bases and J by 2 bases, with 13 bases left in between. Germline V gene data show CDR1 as SGDLS and CDR2 as YYNGEE. The CDR3 contains 15 residues. This CDR3 is CASSPRPEPYNEQFF. The CDR3 DNA reads TGTGCCAGCAGCCCGCGGCCAGAGCCCTACAATGAGCAGTTCTTC.

This sequence joins TRBV9 and TRBJ2-1; 8 bases fit TRBD2. Losses at the gene ends were 0 bases for V and 6 bases for J; bases not matched to a gene: 2. The V gene's germline CDR1 is SGDLS and CDR2 YYNGEE. CDR3 length: 14 residues. The DNA for the CDR3 is TGTGCCAGCAGCGTAGCGGGAGGGCCCAATGAGCAGTTCTTC. It is translated as CASSVAGGPNEQFF.

This clonotype was observed many times. This sequence joins TRBV27 and TRBJ2-1, with TRBD2 matching 10 bases. The CDR3 is 17 amino acids. The germline V gene has CDR1 MNHEY and CDR2 SMNVEV (reference sequence). Trimming took 3 bases from V and 9 from J; bases not matched to a gene: 14. CDR3 bases: TGTGCCAGCAGTTTGAATTTACGTCCTAGCGGGAGAAGTGAGCAGTTCTTC. Translated, it gives CASSLNLRPSGRSEQFF.

The rearrangement joins TRBV20-1 to TRBJ2-4; D is uncertain. Germline CDR1 and CDR2: DFQATT and SNEGSKA (reference sequence). V was trimmed by 2 bases and J by 5 bases, leaving 13 bases between them. The CDR3 loop spans 14 amino acids. The CDR3 region has the DNA TGCAGTGCTAGAATTTCGGGCCCTCAAAACATTCAGTACTTC. Its protein is CSARISGPQNIQYF.